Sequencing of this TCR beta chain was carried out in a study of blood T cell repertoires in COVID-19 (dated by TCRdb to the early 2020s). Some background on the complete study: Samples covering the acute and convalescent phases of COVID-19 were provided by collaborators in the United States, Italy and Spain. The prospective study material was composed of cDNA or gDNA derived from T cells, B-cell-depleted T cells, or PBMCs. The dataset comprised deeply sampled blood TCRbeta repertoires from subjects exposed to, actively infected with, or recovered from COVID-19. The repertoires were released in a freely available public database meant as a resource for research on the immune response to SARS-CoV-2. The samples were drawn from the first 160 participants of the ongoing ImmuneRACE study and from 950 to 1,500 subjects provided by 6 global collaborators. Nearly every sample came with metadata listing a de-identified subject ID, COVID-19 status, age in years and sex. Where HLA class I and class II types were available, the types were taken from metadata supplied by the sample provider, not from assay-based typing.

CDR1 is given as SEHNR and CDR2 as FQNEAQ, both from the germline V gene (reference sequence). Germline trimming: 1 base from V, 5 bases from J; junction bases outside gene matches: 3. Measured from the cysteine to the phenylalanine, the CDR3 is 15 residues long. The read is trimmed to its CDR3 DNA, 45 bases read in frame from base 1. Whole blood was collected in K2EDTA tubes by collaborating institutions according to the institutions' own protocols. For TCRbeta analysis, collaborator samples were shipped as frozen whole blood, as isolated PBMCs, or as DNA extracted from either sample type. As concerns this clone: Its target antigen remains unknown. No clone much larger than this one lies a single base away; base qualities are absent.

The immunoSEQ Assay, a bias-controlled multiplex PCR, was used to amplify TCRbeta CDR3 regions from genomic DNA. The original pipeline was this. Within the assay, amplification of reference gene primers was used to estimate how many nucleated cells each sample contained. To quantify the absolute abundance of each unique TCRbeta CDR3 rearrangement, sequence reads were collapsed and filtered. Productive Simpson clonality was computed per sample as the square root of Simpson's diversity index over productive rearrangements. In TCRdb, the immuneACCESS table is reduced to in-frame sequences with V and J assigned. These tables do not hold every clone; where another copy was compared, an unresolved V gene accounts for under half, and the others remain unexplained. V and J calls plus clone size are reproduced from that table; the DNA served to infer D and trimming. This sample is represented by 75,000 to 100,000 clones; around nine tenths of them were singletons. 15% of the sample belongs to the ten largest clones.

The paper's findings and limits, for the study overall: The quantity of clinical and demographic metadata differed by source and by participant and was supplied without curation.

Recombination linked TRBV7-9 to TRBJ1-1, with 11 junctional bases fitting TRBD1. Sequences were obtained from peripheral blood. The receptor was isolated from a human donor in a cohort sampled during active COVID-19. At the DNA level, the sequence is TGTGCCAGCAGCTTAGAGGGACAGGGGGGGACTGAAGCTTTCTTT. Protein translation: CASSLEGQGGTEAFF.